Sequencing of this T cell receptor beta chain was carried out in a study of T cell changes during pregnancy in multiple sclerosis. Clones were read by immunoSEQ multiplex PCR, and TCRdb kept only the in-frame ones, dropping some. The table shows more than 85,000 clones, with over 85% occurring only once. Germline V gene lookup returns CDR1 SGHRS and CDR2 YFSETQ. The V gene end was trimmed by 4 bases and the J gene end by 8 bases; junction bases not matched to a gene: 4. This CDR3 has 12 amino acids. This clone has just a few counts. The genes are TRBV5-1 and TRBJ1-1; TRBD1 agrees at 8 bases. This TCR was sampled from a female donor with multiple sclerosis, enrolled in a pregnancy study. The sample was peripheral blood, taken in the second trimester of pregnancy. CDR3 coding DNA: TGCGCCAGCAGCATAGGACAGGGAGAAGCTTTCTTT. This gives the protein CASSIGQGEAFF.